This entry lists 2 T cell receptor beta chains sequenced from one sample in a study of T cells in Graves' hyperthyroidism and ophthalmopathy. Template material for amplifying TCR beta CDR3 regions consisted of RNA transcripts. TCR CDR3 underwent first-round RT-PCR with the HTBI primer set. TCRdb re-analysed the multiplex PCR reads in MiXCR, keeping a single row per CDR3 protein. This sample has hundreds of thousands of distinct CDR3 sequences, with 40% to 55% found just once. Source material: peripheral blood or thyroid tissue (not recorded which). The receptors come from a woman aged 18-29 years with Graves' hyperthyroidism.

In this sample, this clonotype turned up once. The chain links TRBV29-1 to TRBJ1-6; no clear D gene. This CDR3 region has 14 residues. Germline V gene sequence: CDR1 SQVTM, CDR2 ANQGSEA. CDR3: CRAYPARYNSPLHF. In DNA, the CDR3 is TGCAGAGCATATCCCGCTCGTTATAATTCACCCCTCCACTTT.

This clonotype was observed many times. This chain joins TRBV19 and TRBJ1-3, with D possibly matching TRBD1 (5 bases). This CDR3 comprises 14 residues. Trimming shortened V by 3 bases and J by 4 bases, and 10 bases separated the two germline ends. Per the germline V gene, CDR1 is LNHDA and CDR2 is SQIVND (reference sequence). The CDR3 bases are TGTGCCAGTAGTATTGGGGGATCCGGAAACACCATATATTTT. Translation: CASSIGGSGNTIYF.